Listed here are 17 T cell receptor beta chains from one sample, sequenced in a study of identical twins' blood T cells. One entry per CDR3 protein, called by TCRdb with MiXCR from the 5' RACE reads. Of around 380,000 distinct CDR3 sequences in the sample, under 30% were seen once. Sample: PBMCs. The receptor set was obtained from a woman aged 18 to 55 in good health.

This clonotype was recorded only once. The CDR3: CSVELRDRHGYTF. Written as DNA, the CDR3 is TGCAGCGTTGAACTCCGGGACAGGCATGGCTACACCTTC. V usage is TRBV29-1 and J usage is TRBJ1-2, with TRBD1 identical over 8 bases. Germline assignment: CDR1 SQVTM and CDR2 ANQGSEA. The CDR3 spans 13 residues. The trim removed 2 bases at V and 6 bases at J, leaving 5 bases unmatched.

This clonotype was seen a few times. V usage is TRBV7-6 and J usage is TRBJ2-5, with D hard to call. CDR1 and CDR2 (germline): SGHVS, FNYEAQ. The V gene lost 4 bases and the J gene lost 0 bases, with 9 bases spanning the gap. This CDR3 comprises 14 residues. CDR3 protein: CASSSLVYQETQYF. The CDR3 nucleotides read TGTGCCAGCAGCTCCTTGGTGTACCAAGAGACCCAGTACTTC.

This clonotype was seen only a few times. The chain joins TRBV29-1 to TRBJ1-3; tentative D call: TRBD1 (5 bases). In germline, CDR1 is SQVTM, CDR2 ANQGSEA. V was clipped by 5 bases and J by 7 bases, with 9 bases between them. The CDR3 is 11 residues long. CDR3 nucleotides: TGCAGCGTTCAAGGGGTCAACACCATATATTTT. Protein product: CSVQGVNTIYF.

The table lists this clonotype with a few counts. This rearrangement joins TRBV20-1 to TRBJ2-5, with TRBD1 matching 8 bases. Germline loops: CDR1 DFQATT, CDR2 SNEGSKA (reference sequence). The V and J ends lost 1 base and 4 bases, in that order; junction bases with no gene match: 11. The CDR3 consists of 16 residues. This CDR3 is CSARGLDRGSGETQYF. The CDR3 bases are TGCAGTGCTAGAGGGTTAGACAGGGGATCTGGAGAGACCCAGTACTTC.

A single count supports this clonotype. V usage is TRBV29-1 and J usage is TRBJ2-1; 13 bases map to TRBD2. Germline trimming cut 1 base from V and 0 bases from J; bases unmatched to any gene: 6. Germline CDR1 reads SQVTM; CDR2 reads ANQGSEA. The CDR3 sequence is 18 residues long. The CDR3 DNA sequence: TGCAGCGTTGAAGGACTAGCGGGGGGCCAAAGCTCCTACAATGAGCAGTTCTTC. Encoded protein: CSVEGLAGGQSSYNEQFF.

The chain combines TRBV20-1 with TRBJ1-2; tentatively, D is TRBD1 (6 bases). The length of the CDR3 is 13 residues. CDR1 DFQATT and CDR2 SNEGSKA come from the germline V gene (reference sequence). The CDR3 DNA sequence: TGCAGCACGAACGAGGGGGGACACTATGGCTACACCTTC. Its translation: CSTNEGGHYGYTF.

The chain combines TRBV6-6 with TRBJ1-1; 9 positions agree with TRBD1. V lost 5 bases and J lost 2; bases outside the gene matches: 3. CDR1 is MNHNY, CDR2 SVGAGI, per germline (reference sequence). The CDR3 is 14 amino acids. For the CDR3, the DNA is TGTGCCAGCAGTGGACAGGGGATAAACACTGAAGCTTTCTTT. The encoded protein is CASSGQGINTEAFF.

This CDR3 reads CSARLAGTTDTQYF. Written as DNA, the CDR3 is TGCAGTGCGCGACTAGCGGGGACAACAGATACGCAGTATTTT. V is TRBV20-1 and J is TRBJ2-3, with 11 bases matching TRBD2. The length of the CDR3 is 14 residues. Germline loops: CDR1 DFQATT, CDR2 SNEGSKA (reference sequence). The J segment lost 3 bases and the V segment lost 6 bases, leaving 5 bases of the junction unmatched.

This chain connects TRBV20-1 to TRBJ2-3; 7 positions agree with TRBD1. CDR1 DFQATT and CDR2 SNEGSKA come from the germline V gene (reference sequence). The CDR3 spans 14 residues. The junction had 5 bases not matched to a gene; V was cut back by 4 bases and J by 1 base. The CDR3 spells CSATGDRGTDTQYF. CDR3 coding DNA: TGCAGTGCTACCGGGGACAGAGGCACAGATACGCAGTATTTT.

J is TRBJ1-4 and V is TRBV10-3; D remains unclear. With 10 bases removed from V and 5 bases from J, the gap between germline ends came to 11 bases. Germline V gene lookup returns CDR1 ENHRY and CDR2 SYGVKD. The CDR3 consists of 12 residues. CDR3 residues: CATSDQNEKLFF. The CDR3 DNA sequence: TGTGCCACCTCCGACCAGAATGAAAAACTGTTTTTT.

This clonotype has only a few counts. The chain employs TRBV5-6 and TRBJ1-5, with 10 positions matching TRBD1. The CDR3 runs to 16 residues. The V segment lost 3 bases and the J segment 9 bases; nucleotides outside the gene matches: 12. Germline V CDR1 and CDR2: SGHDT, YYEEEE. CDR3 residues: CASSSSTGQGTMPQHF. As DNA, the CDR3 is TGTGCCAGCAGCTCTTCCACGGGACAGGGGACTATGCCCCAGCATTTT.

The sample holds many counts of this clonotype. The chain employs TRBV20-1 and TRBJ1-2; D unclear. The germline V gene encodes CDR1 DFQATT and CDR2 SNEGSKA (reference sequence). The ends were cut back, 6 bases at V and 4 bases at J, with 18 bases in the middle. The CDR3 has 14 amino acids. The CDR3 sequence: CSARTSAVSYGYTF. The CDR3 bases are TGCAGTGCCCGGACCTCAGCGGTCTCCTATGGCTACACCTTC.

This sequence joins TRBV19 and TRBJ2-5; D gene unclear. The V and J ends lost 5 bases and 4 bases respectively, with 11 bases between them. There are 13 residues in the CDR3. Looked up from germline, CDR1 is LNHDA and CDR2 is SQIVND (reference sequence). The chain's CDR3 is CASSDGSRETQYF. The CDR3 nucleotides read TGTGCCAGTAGTGATGGGTCCAGAGAGACCCAGTACTTC.

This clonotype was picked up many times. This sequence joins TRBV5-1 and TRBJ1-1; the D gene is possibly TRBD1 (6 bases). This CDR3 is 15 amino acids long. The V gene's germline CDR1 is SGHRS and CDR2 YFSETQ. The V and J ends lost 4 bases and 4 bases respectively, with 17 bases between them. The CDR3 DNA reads TGCGCCAGCAGCCCGATGACAGGATTCGCCACTGAAGCTTTCTTT. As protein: CASSPMTGFATEAFF.

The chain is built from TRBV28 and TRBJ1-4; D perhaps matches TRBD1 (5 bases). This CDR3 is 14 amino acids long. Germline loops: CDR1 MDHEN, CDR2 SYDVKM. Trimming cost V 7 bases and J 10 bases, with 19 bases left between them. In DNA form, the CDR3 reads TGTGCCAGCACCGGGACCGCACGCTACGGAAAACTGTTTTTT. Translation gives CASTGTARYGKLFF.

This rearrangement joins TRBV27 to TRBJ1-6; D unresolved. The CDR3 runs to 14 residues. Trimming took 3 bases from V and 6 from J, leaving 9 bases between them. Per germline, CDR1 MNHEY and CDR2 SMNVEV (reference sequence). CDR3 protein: CASSLHSRNSPLHF. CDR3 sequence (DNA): TGTGCCAGCAGTTTGCACAGCCGTAATTCACCCCTCCACTTT.

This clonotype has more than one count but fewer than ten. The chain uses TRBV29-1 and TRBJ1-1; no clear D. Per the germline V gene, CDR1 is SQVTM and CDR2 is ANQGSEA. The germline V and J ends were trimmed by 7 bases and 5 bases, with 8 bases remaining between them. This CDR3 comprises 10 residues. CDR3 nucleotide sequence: TGCAGCGGTACAGATACTGAAGCTTTCTTT. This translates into CSGTDTEAFF.